This TCR beta chain stems from a study of cytomegalovirus exposure and HLA in healthy donors. Per germline, CDR1 SGHVS and CDR2 FNYEAQ. This CDR3 comprises 15 residues. Between the trimmed V and J ends, which lost 3 bases and 11 bases, there was a span of 19 bases. Primers: 60 Vbeta forward and 13 Jbeta reverse. The protocol was immunoSEQ multiplex PCR, while the TCRdb copy is restricted to in-frame clones and leaves out a portion. The sample has 140,000 to 150,000 clones, under 85% seen once. The receptor was isolated from a woman aged 40 to 50 in good health and CMV-seropositive. The chain couples TRBV7-6 to TRBJ1-4; a weak D match, TRBD1 (5 bases). What was sequenced was PBMCs. For the CDR3, the DNA is TGTGCCAGCAGCTTGTCGGGGGGGGGACCCCCCAAACTGTTTTTT. It encodes CASSLSGGGPPKLFF.